The entry that follows covers one T cell receptor (beta chain) sequence. V shed 7 bases and J shed 4 bases, with 13 bases lying between them. The CDR3 contains 13 residues. CDR1 MNHEY and CDR2 SVGAGI come from the germline V gene. The data originate from a study of blood T cell repertoires in COVID-19. Study in general: Italy, Spain and the United States were the sources of the convalescent and acute COVID-19 samples. The cDNA or gDNA used as material had been derived from T cells, B-cell-depleted T cells, or PBMCs.

Original analysis: Amplifying reference gene primers gave estimates of nucleated cell counts. Measured with immunoSEQ multiplex PCR; TCRdb has only the in-frame clones, and not every one. The DNA gave D and trimming, while V, J and clone size come from that table. The sample includes 90,000 to 150,000 clones, 75% to 80% of them seen just once. The chain combines TRBV6-5 with TRBJ1-1, with TRBD1 as a possible D gene (5 bases). This TCR was recovered from a human donor in a cohort sampled during active COVID-19. The specimen was peripheral blood. For the CDR3, the DNA is TGTGCCAGCACCACGGGGGGAGGCACTGAAGCTTTCTTT. This gives the protein CASTTGGGTEAFF.